A single sample gave rise to the 20 T cell receptor beta chains below, sequenced in a study of regulatory T cells in long-lasting Graves disease. Noted time point: newly diagnosed GD, antithyroid drugs for less than 3 months. RNA isolated from PBMCs was used to make the TCR library. Building of the TCR beta libraries involved iRepertoire HTBI primers and Arm-PCR of CDR3 regions. MiXCR, applied by TCRdb to the multiplex PCR reads, yields one record per CDR3 protein. The sample holds 200,000 to 250,000 distinct CDR3 sequences; roughly 19% are singletons and the top ten take approximately 12%. The data were also submitted as part of a second study, on T cells in Graves' hyperthyroidism and ophthalmopathy.

Sample: peripheral blood mononuclear cells (PBMCs), taken at new diagnosis, from a patient treated with antithyroid drugs. All receptors come from a woman between 25 and 40 years old with Graves disease.

For this clonotype: This may come from a read error, since a much larger clone is one base off. This chain uses TRBV9 with TRBJ2-2, with 15 bases aligning to TRBD2. Looked up from germline, CDR1 is SGDLS and CDR2 is YYNGEE. The CDR3 length is 20 residues. CDR3 sequence (DNA): TGTGCCAGCAGCGTAGCTGGAGTGGGACTAGCGGGAGGTGGGACCGTGGAGCTGTTTTTT. This gives the protein CASSVAGVGLAGGGTVELFF.

In its sample, this clonotype was seen many times. The J gene is TRBJ2-5, the V gene TRBV27, with 8 positions matching TRBD1. V trimming: 5 bases; J trimming: 2 bases; junction bases outside the gene matches: 10. This CDR3 contains 16 residues. Germline CDR1 and CDR2: MNHEY and SMNVEV (reference sequence). The CDR3 DNA follows: TGTGCCAGCAGTCCGGGACAGGATCTACCGCAAGAGACCCAGTACTTC. Residues: CASSPGQDLPQETQYF.

The J gene is TRBJ1-2, the V gene TRBV5-6; 8 positions agree with TRBD1. With 2 bases clipped from V and 7 bases from J, the junction kept 10 bases outside the gene matches. The CDR3 covers 15 residues. Germline V gene data show CDR1 as SGHDT and CDR2 as YYEEEE. The CDR3 coding sequence is TGTGCCAGCAGCTTCATCGGGCAGGGGGCTGGTGGCTACACCTTC. It yields the protein CASSFIGQGAGGYTF.

This clonotype was seen repeatedly, ten times or more. V is TRBV30 and J is TRBJ2-3, with TRBD2 identical over 12 bases. Germline values: CDR1 GTSNPN, CDR2 SVGIG (reference sequence). The CDR3 is made up of 17 amino acids. Germline trimming cut 0 bases from V and 4 bases from J; bases unmatched to any gene: 8. CDR3 sequence reads: CAWSVRQTSGGPDTQYF. CDR3 bases: TGTGCCTGGAGTGTACGACAGACTAGCGGGGGTCCAGATACGCAGTATTTT.

The V call is TRBV2, the J call TRBJ1-5; no reliable D call. Germline loops: CDR1 SNHLY, CDR2 FYNNEI. This CDR3 region has 14 residues. V was clipped by 2 bases and J by 5 bases, with 10 bases between them. CDR3 nucleotide sequence: TGTGCCAGCAGTGAATGGTCGAGAGATCAGCCCCAGCATTTT. It codes for CASSEWSRDQPQHF.

This clonotype was observed many times. The chain combines TRBV11-2 with TRBJ2-5; D may match TRBD1 or TRBD2 (6 bases each). Trimming stripped 8 bases from V and 5 bases from J, with 24 bases between. The CDR3 has 16 residues. Germline V gene sequence: CDR1 SGHAT, CDR2 FQNNGV. The CDR3 coding sequence is TGTGCCAGCGGGACCCCAGCTTATGAGGGGGGCGAGACCCAGTACTTC. Translation: CASGTPAYEGGETQYF.

The table lists this clonotype with a few counts. The chain recombines TRBV4-1 with TRBJ2-6; D unclear. From germline, CDR1 is MGHRA and CDR2 YSYEKL. The CDR3 totals 17 residues. The V end was cut by 1 base, the J end by 4 bases, with 14 bases between. CDR3 DNA sequence: TGCGCCAGCAGCCAAGCGGGCCCCCCCGCCGGGGCCAACGTCCTGACTTTC. This encodes CASSQAGPPAGANVLTF.

The chain carries TRBV19 and TRBJ2-7; 8 nucleotides agree with TRBD1. CDR3 length: 15 amino acids. The trim removed 1 base at V and 2 bases at J, leaving 4 bases unmatched. CDR1 and CDR2 from the germline V gene are LNHDA and SQIVND (reference sequence). The CDR3 DNA follows: TGTGCCAGTAGTATAGCAGGGGGCACAACCTACGAGCAGTACTTC. Its translation: CASSIAGGTTYEQYF.

This clonotype has at least ten counts. The V call is TRBV7-9, the J call TRBJ1-1; a weak D match, TRBD1 (6 bases). This CDR3 contains 15 residues. The germline V and J ends were trimmed by 1 base and 2 bases, with 11 bases remaining between them. Germline-derived CDR1 and CDR2 are SEHNR and FQNEAQ (reference sequence). The CDR3, as DNA: TGTGCCAGCAGCTTAGGAGGAGGGACAAACACTGAAGCTTTCTTT. This encodes CASSLGGGTNTEAFF.

Turning to this clonotype: The CDR3 does not close with the conserved phenylalanine or tryptophan, likely indicating a read error. It is unclear where the CDR3 begins or ends on the DNA, so no DNA is shown, and the CDR3 is as TCRdb lists it. This chain uses TRBV11-2 with TRBJ2-1; the D call in the table, TRBD2, was not verified against the DNA. The CDR3 is 18 amino acids long, termini counted. Germline lookup yields CDR1 SGHAT and CDR2 FQNNGV. The CDR3 region is CASSLTAGGNPTYNEQLL.

This clonotype came up many times. The chain combines TRBV7-9 with TRBJ1-1; D is uncertain. Trimming removed 5 bases from V and 9 bases from J, with 13 bases in between. CDR3 size: 12 residues. The V gene's germline CDR1 is SEHNR and CDR2 FQNEAQ (reference sequence). CDR3 region: CASSPNDFQAFF. Here the CDR3 DNA reads TGTGCCAGCAGCCCAAACGACTTCCAAGCTTTCTTT.

This clonotype has ten or more counts. This rearrangement joins TRBV28 to TRBJ1-2; D is possibly TRBD1 (5 bases). V gave up 7 bases and J gave up 0 bases, with 15 bases separating them. This CDR3 is 15 amino acids long. Germline lookup yields CDR1 MDHEN and CDR2 SYDVKM. The CDR3 nucleotides read TGTGCCAGCACCCTAGCGGGGGGTCCTAACTATGGCTACACCTTC. Protein: CASTLAGGPNYGYTF.

This clonotype came up many times. At one end, the junction sequence differs from germline, possibly due to a read error. The chain links TRBV7-9 to TRBJ1-5; TRBD1 matches at 8 bases. In germline, CDR1 is SEHNR, CDR2 FQNEAQ (reference sequence). The CDR3 contains 16 residues. CDR3 DNA sequence: TGTGCCGGCAGCTTAGCCGAGACAGGGGGCAATCAGCCCCAGCATTTT. Its translation is CAGSLAETGGNQPQHF.

This clonotype was seen ten or more times. This chain links TRBV2 with TRBJ2-1; TRBD1 matches at 8 bases. The length of the CDR3 is 13 residues. V dropped 7 bases and J dropped 8; count of bases not matched to a gene: 7. Germline V gives CDR1 SNHLY, CDR2 FYNNEI. CDR3 in DNA: TGTGCCAGCAAAGGCAGGGGGCCGGATGAGCAGTTCTTC. This codes for CASKGRGPDEQFF.

Many counts were recorded for this clonotype. The J gene is TRBJ2-7, the V gene TRBV5-6; possibly TRBD2 for D (6 bases). V shed 5 bases and J shed 3 bases, with 9 bases lying between them. The CDR3 runs to 12 residues. Germline V gives CDR1 SGHDT, CDR2 YYEEEE. CDR3: CASRSGVYEQYF. The DNA for the CDR3 is TGTGCCAGCAGGTCGGGAGTCTACGAGCAGTACTTC.

Note on this clonotype: Since a much larger clone is just one base distant, this may be a read error. The V gene is TRBV7-9, the J gene TRBJ2-1, with D perhaps matching TRBD2 (7 bases). CDR1 is SEHNR and CDR2 is FQNEAQ in the germline V gene (reference sequence). V was trimmed by 0 bases and J by 7 bases, leaving 10 bases between them. CDR3 length: 14 residues. This CDR3 reads CASSLAGGRNEQFF. Here the CDR3 DNA reads TGTGCCAGCAGCTTAGCGGGGGGGCGGAATGAGCAGTTCTTC. The full variable domain, with the rest looked up from reference TRBV7-9 and TRBJ2-1, is DTGVSQNPRHKITKRGQNVTFRCDPISEHNRLYWYRQTLGQGPEFLTYFQNEAQLEKSRLLSDRFSAERPKGSFSTLEIQRTEQGDSAMYLCASSLAGGRNEQFFGPGTRLTVL.

This clonotype was recorded many times. This chain joins TRBV2 and TRBJ2-7; possibly TRBD1 for D (5 bases). The germline V gene has CDR1 SNHLY and CDR2 FYNNEI. Trimming stripped 1 base from V and 0 bases from J, with 19 bases between. The length of the CDR3 is 18 residues. CDR3 coding DNA: TGTGCCAGCAGTGAAGGGGTGATAGGGGCGGTCAACTCCTACGAGCAGTACTTC. This encodes CASSEGVIGAVNSYEQYF. The whole variable domain, remainder taken from reference TRBV2 and TRBJ2-7, is EPEVTQTPSHQVTQMGQEVILRCVPISNHLYFYWYRQILGQKVEFLVSFYNNEISEKSEIFDDQFSVERPDGSNFTLKIRSTKLEDSAMYFCASSEGVIGAVNSYEQYFGPGTRLTVT.

This clonotype was counted ten times or more. Here the CDR3 reads CASSPWGLMNTEAFF. The CDR3 DNA reads TGTGCCAGCAGCCCCTGGGGGCTCATGAACACTGAAGCTTTCTTT. This chain joins TRBV7-2 and TRBJ1-1; weak D call: TRBD1 (6 bases). From germline, CDR1 is SGHTA and CDR2 FQGNSA. The CDR3 loop spans 15 amino acids. V was trimmed by 5 bases and J by 0 bases, leaving 13 bases between them.

This clonotype was counted many times. The chain carries TRBV20-1 and TRBJ2-7; TRBD1 matches at 11 bases. CDR1 and CDR2 from the germline V gene are DFQATT and SNEGSKA (reference sequence). The junction had 5 bases not matched to a gene; V was cut back by 5 bases and J by 8 bases. The CDR3 sequence is 12 residues long. CDR3 coding DNA: TGCAGTGCTGAGGAGGACAGGGGGCAGCAGTACTTC. This codes for CSAEEDRGQQYF.

In regard to this clonotype: A far bigger clonotype differs at one base, so this is likely a read error. This chain joins TRBV7-9 and TRBJ2-7, with D maybe TRBD1 (5 bases). Germline V gene data show CDR1 as SEHNR and CDR2 as FQNEAQ (reference sequence). With 5 bases removed from V and 3 bases from J, the gap between germline ends came to 11 bases. This CDR3 is 13 amino acids long. Here the CDR3 DNA reads TGTGCCAGCAGCCCGGACACCCACTACGAGCAGTACTTC. Its protein is CASSPDTHYEQYF.